The 10 T cell receptor beta chains given below trace back to one sample, sequenced in a study of blood T cell repertoires in COVID-19. Clones were read by immunoSEQ multiplex PCR, and TCRdb kept only the in-frame ones, dropping some. The sample gives a few hundred thousand clones, 70% to 90% of which show up once; about 1.2% is in the top ten. The sample taken for sequencing was PBMCs or T cells enriched from blood (not recorded which). The receptor source for this set is a woman aged 18-30 years who had recovered from COVID-19.

Details on this clone: One junction end does not reproduce the germline sequence, and a read error may be involved. Other DNA sequences in the same sample also yield this CDR3. V is TRBV4-1 and J is TRBJ1-2, with D possibly matching TRBD1 (5 bases). Germline assignment: CDR1 MGHRA and CDR2 YSYEKL. The CDR3 contains 12 residues. CDR3 residues: CASRDNNYGYTF. DNA of the CDR3: TGCGCCAGCAGGGACAATAACTATGGTTACACCTTC.

This rearrangement joins TRBV20-1 to TRBJ2-7; D is unresolved. In germline, CDR1 is DFQATT, CDR2 SNEGSKA (reference sequence). The V end lost 5 bases, the J end lost 9 bases, and 11 bases lay between the germline ends. The CDR3 covers 10 residues. CDR3 sequence (DNA): TGCAGTGCTGGAACAGTGGGGCAGTACTTC. The encoded protein is CSAGTVGQYF.

The rearrangement uses TRBV6-2 or TRBV6-3 and TRBJ1-6, with D hard to call. Germline V gene sequence: CDR1 MNHEY, CDR2 SVGEGT. CDR3 length equals 14 residues. V was pared by 5 bases and J by 7 bases, with 12 bases between. CDR3 region: CASSRVEGNSPLHF. For the CDR3, the DNA is TGTGCCAGCAGTCGGGTCGAGGGCAATTCACCCCTCCACTTT.

The V gene is TRBV7-9, the J gene TRBJ2-7; TRBD2 aligns across 11 bases. The CDR3 runs 14 residues. Germline V gene data show CDR1 as SEHNR and CDR2 as FQNEAQ (reference sequence). Losses at the gene ends were 4 bases for V and 3 bases for J; bases not matched to a gene: 2. CDR3 coding DNA: TGTGCCAGCAGCTATCTAGCGGGGGGCTACGAGCAGTACTTC. Translation: CASSYLAGGYEQYF.

The chain employs TRBV3-1 (or the pseudogene TRBV3-2) and TRBJ1-4; D not resolved. V dropped 6 bases and J dropped 0 bases, with 11 bases sitting between them. This CDR3 is 15 amino acids long. Germline V gene lookup returns CDR1 LGHDT and CDR2 YNNKEL (reference sequence). CDR3 protein: CASRSTYATNEKLFF. In DNA form, the CDR3 reads TGTGCCAGCAGGTCTACCTATGCAACTAATGAAAAACTGTTTTTT.

This chain connects TRBV5-6 to TRBJ2-5; the D is unclear. The germline V gene encodes CDR1 SGHDT and CDR2 YYEEEE. This CDR3 has 14 residues. V dropped 0 bases and J dropped 0 bases, with 6 bases sitting between them. CDR3: CASSLVAHQETQYF. In DNA, the CDR3 is TGTGCCAGCAGCTTGGTAGCCCACCAAGAGACCCAGTACTTC.

The V call is TRBV24-1, the J call TRBJ2-7; 7 bases line up with TRBD2. Germline assignment: CDR1 KGHDR and CDR2 SFDVKD. This CDR3 is built from 14 residues. V lost 7 bases and J lost 3; bases outside the gene matches: 8. CDR3 coding DNA: TGTGCCACCAGCCCGACTGGCGGGGGCTACGAGCAGTACTTC. Translation: CATSPTGGGYEQYF.

The table lists this clone with a count of one. This chain links TRBV29-1 with TRBJ2-7, with 8 positions matching TRBD2. V shed 7 bases and J 5 bases; nucleotides not matched to a gene: 19. The CDR3 totals 16 residues. Per the germline V gene, CDR1 is SQVTM and CDR2 is ANQGSEA. The CDR3 nucleotides are TGCAGCGCCCGGCTGGGCGGGGGGACCCCCCCCCACGAGCAGTACTTC. This sequence encodes CSARLGGGTPPHEQYF.

This chain joins TRBV7-2 and TRBJ2-5; 9 bases match TRBD2. The V gene end was trimmed by 6 bases and the J gene end by 5 bases; junction bases not matched to a gene: 13. Per the germline V gene, CDR1 is SGHTA and CDR2 is FQGNSA. The CDR3 contains 16 residues. CDR3 nucleotides: TGTGCCAGCAGACCCCCCAAGCGGGGGGCCGGGGAGACCCAGTACTTC. It encodes CASRPPKRGAGETQYF.

In DNA, the CDR3 is TGTGCCATCAGTGAGTCGGTCGCGGCAGCAACTAATGAAAAACTGTTTTTT. Protein product: CAISESVAAATNEKLFF. The J gene is TRBJ1-4, the V gene TRBV10-3; no definite D call. This CDR3 region has 17 residues. Germline loops: CDR1 ENHRY, CDR2 SYGVKD. With 0 bases removed from V and 0 bases from J, the gap between germline ends came to 11 bases.